This is a list of T cell receptor beta chains from one sample in a study of cytomegalovirus exposure and HLA in healthy donors. The repertoire was sequenced with immunoSEQ multiplex PCR; TCRdb's copy has only in-frame clones and lacks some. The sample contains fewer than 250,000 clones, over 60% of which appear only once. The sequenced sample was PBMCs. The receptors were gathered from a woman aged 25 to 39 in good health and CMV-seropositive. CDR3s include the opening cysteine and the closing phenylalanine or tryptophan. A D gene is named only where the DNA matches it firmly. Size is omitted from some rows. Given values are once, few, many or a class for expanded clones.

TRBV5-4	TRBJ1-3	few	-	CASSPGVSGNTIYF	TGTGCCAGCAGCCCGGGGGTCTCTGGAAACACCATATATTTT
TRBV18	TRBJ2-5	-	TRBD1	CASSPIIQGALETQYF	TGTGCCAGCTCACCGATCATACAGGGGGCGCTGGAGACCCAGTACTTC
TRBV7-9	TRBJ1-1	-	TRBD1	CASSAVTGVDTEAFF	TGTGCCAGCAGCGCGGTTACAGGGGTCGACACTGAAGCTTTCTTT
TRBV19	TRBJ2-1	-	TRBD2	CASSFRIVTSGVQGTFF	TGTGCCAGTAGTTTCCGAATCGTGACTAGCGGGGTACAAGGGACGTTCTTC
TRBV5-1	TRBJ2-5	-	TRBD1	CASSLDRGETQYF	TGCGCCAGCAGCTTGGACAGGGGAGAGACCCAGTACTTC
TRBV29-1	TRBJ2-7	-	TRBD1	CSVARDRYEQYF	TGCAGCGTTGCCCGGGACAGGTACGAGCAGTACTTC
TRBV30	TRBJ2-7	-	TRBD1	CAWSGTVRSYEQYF	TGTGCCTGGAGCGGGACAGTTCGCTCCTACGAGCAGTACTTC
TRBV6-6	TRBJ2-7	-	TRBD1	CASSFRTGRYEQYF	TGTGCCAGCAGTTTTCGGACAGGGCGGTACGAGCAGTACTTC
TRBV6-4	TRBJ2-2	-	-	CASRPRVNTGELFF	TGTGCCAGCAGGCCCAGGGTGAACACCGGGGAGCTGTTTTTT
TRBV4-3	TRBJ1-6	-	-	CASRGLGSPLHF	TGCGCCAGCAGGGGACTCGGTTCACCCCTCCACTTT
TRBV5-4	TRBJ1-4	-	TRBD1	CASSIQGGINEKLFF	TGTGCCAGCAGCATACAGGGGGGGATTAATGAAAAACTGTTTTTT
TRBV7-3	TRBJ2-1	-	-	CASSPPAGQQFF	TGTGCCAGCAGCCCACCGGCGGGTCAACAGTTCTTC
TRBV6-5	TRBJ1-1	-	-	CASSPGMNTEAFF	TGTGCCAGCAGTCCGGGGATGAACACTGAAGCTTTCTTT
TRBV5-4	TRBJ1-1	-	-	CASSYPLGRENTEAFF	TGTGCCAGCAGCTACCCCCTCGGGCGGGAGAACACTGAAGCTTTCTTT
TRBV5-6	TRBJ1-4	few	-	CASSPSGTAVEKLFF	TGTGCCAGCAGCCCTTCCGGGACTGCAGTTGAAAAACTGTTTTTT
TRBV6-5	TRBJ2-2	-	-	CASSYNAVPGLFF	TGTGCCAGCAGTTACAACGCGGTCCCTGGGCTGTTTTTT
TRBV5-1	TRBJ2-5	-	-	CASSYGRGQETQYF	TGCGCCAGCAGCTACGGGCGGGGACAAGAGACCCAGTACTTC
TRBV9	TRBJ2-1	-	-	CASSVTTGDYNEQFF	TGTGCCAGCAGCGTAACAACAGGAGATTACAATGAGCAGTTCTTC
TRBV25-1	TRBJ2-7	-	-	CASSEGGGRYEQYF	TGTGCCAGCAGTGAGGGCGGGGGCCGCTACGAGCAGTACTTC
TRBV28	TRBJ1-5	-	TRBD1	CASSFGTGGNQPQHF	TGTGCCAGCAGTTTTGGGACAGGGGGCAATCAGCCCCAGCATTTT
TRBV6-1	TRBJ2-7	once	TRBD1	CASSEAPDRGLEQYF	TGTGCCAGCAGTGAAGCCCCAGACAGGGGGCTCGAGCAGTACTTC
TRBV2	TRBJ2-7	-	TRBD2	CASSRTSGSREQYF	TGTGCCAGCAGTAGGACTAGCGGGAGTCGAGAGCAGTACTTC
TRBV9	TRBJ2-5	once	-	CASSSRLDPVQETQYF	TGTGCCAGCAGCAGTCGACTAGATCCCGTCCAAGAGACCCAGTACTTC
TRBV7-9	TRBJ1-4	-	TRBD1	CASSRTGDPTREKLFF	TGTGCCAGCAGCCGGACAGGGGACCCGACAAGGGAAAAACTGTTTTTT
TRBV7-9	TRBJ2-5	-	TRBD2	CASSQGLAGVSETQYF	TGTGCCAGCAGCCAGGGACTAGCGGGGGTTTCGGAGACCCAGTACTTC
TRBV28	TRBJ2-7	-	-	CASSLGGLPTYEQYF	TGTGCCAGCAGTTTGGGGGGGCTCCCAACCTACGAGCAGTACTTC
TRBV4-1	TRBJ2-7	few	-	CASSQGSTGTGLLRGQYF	TGCGCCAGCAGCCAAGGTTCAACCGGGACTGGCCTCCTACGAGGGCAGTACTTC
TRBV27	TRBJ2-3	few	TRBD1	CASSEDRGRTDTQYF	TGTGCCAGCAGTGAGGACAGGGGGCGGACAGATACGCAGTATTTT
TRBV5-6	TRBJ1-1	-	TRBD1	CASRFTGGTEAFF	TGTGCCAGCAGATTTACAGGGGGCACTGAAGCTTTCTTT
TRBV2	TRBJ2-2	few	-	CASTISSTYTGELFF	TGTGCCAGCACTATCTCTAGCACCTACACCGGGGAGCTGTTTTTT
TRBV18	TRBJ1-2	-	-	CASSPADNYGYTF	TGTGCCAGCTCACCGGCGGATAACTATGGCTACACCTTC
TRBV7-9	TRBJ2-3	-	-	CASSFERAGFGDTQYF	TGTGCCAGCAGCTTCGAACGGGCGGGGTTTGGAGATACGCAGTATTTT
TRBV12-5	TRBJ2-1	-	-	CASGLTPGLENEQFF	TGTGCTAGTGGTTTGACTCCGGGACTGGAGAATGAGCAGTTCTTC
TRBV6-5	TRBJ2-6	-	-	CASSTSRGGANVLTF	TGTGCCAGCAGCACCAGTCGGGGTGGGGCCAACGTCCTGACTTTC
TRBV7-2	TRBJ2-3	-	-	CASSPRLYRTDTQYF	TGTGCCAGCAGCCCACGACTGTACCGCACAGATACGCAGTATTTT
TRBV30	TRBJ2-5	-	-	CAWSVRPGETQYF	TGTGCCTGGAGTGTACGGCCCGGGGAGACCCAGTACTTC
TRBV6-5	TRBJ1-4	-	-	CASRRGTNEKLFF	TGTGCCAGCAGAAGGGGCACTAATGAAAAACTGTTTTTT
TRBV5-8	TRBJ1-3	many	-	CASIRRGDTIYF	TGTGCCAGCATAAGGAGGGGTGACACCATATATTTT
TRBV9	TRBJ1-3	once	-	CASSAQGYSGNTIYF	TGTGCCAGCAGTGCTCAGGGTTACTCTGGAAACACCATATATTTT
TRBV19	TRBJ2-2	few	TRBD1	CASTIRTGNTGELFF	TGTGCCAGTACCATTCGGACAGGGAACACCGGGGAGCTGTTTTTT